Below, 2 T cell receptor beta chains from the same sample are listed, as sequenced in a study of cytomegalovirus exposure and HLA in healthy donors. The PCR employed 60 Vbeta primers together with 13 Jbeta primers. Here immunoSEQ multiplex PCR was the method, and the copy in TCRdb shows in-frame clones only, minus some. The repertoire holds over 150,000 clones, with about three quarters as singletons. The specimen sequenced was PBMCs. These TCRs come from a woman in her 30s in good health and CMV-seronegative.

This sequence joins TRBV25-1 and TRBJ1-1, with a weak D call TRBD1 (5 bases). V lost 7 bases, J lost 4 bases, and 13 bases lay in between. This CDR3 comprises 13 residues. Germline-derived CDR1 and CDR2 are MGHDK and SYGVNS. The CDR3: CASTRPGITEAFF. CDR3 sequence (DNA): TGTGCCAGCACTCGTCCAGGGATCACTGAAGCTTTCTTT. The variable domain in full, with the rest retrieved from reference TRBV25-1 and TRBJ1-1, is EADIYQTPRYLVIGTGKKITLECSQTMGHDKMYWYQQDPGMELHLIHYSYGVNSTEKGDLSSESTVSRIRTEHFPLTLESARPSHTSQYLCASTRPGITEAFFGQGTRLTVV.

CDR3 sequence (DNA): TGTGCCAGCAGCTTGACGGGGACTATCTCCTACAATGAGCAGTTCTTC. Translation: CASSLTGTISYNEQFF. This chain links TRBV7-3 with TRBJ2-1, with TRBD2 matching 7 bases. Germline CDR1 SGHTA, CDR2 FQGTGA. CDR3 length: 16 residues. Unmatched junction bases numbered 5, after V lost 3 bases and J lost 0 bases. Complete variable domain (other parts from reference TRBV7-3 and TRBJ2-1): GAGVSQTPSNKVTEKGKYVELRCDPISGHTALYWYRQSLGQGPEFLIYFQGTGAADDSGLPNDRFFAVRPEGSVSTLKIQRTERGDSAVYLCASSLTGTISYNEQFFGPGTRLTVL.